The 20 T cell receptor beta chains presented below share a single source sample, sequenced in a study of early T cells in non-severe SARS-CoV-2 infection. TCRdb re-derived calls from the 5' RACE reads in MiXCR, one entry per CDR3 protein. The repertoire holds about 120,000 distinct CDR3 sequences, with over 10% as singletons. Sample: whole blood, taken at baseline. The receptors come from an adult who was a healthcare worker with PCR-confirmed SARS-CoV-2 infection or an uninfected control (not recorded which).

This clonotype was counted only a few times. CDR3 DNA sequence: TGCGCCAGCAACAGTAACACTGAAGCTTTCTTT. Its protein is CASNSNTEAFF. The genes are TRBV5-1 and TRBJ1-1; D uncertain. The V end was cut by 6 bases, the J end by 2 bases, with 5 bases between. Germline assignment: CDR1 SGHRS and CDR2 YFSETQ. The CDR3 is made up of 11 amino acids.

The V call is TRBV20-1, the J call TRBJ2-1; 8 nucleotides match TRBD2. Per the germline V gene, CDR1 is DFQATT and CDR2 is SNEGSKA (reference sequence). With 2 bases clipped from V and 9 bases from J, the junction kept 9 bases outside the gene matches. The CDR3 runs 14 residues. The CDR3 DNA reads as TGCAGTGCTAGATTTGCGGGAGGTTTGGTTGAGCAGTTCTTC. Protein sequence: CSARFAGGLVEQFF.

The rearrangement uses TRBV20-1 and TRBJ1-2, with D unresolved. Germline assignment: CDR1 DFQATT and CDR2 SNEGSKA (reference sequence). The CDR3 is made up of 10 amino acids. Trimming removed 4 bases at V and 6 bases at J, with 6 bases between. CDR3 region: CSAIGHGYTF. The CDR3 DNA reads TGCAGTGCTATTGGGCATGGCTACACCTTC.

This sequence joins TRBV12-3 or TRBV12-4 and TRBJ1-2; perhaps TRBD1 as D (5 bases). Trimming removed 10 bases at V and 6 bases at J, with 21 bases between. This CDR3 has 14 amino acids. This chain's CDR3 is CATGTNELVHGYTF. The CDR3 DNA is TGTGCCACCGGGACGAACGAGTTAGTTCATGGCTACACCTTC.

The chain uses TRBV19 and TRBJ1-2; the D gene is possibly TRBD1 (5 bases). The V gene lost 7 bases and the J gene lost 4 bases, with 13 bases spanning the gap. Germline CDR1 LNHDA, CDR2 SQIVND (reference sequence). This CDR3 region has 13 residues. CDR3 residues: CASTARGGYGYTF. In nucleotides, the CDR3 is TGTGCCAGTACGGCCCGCGGGGGCTATGGCTACACCTTC.

The chain links TRBV29-1 to TRBJ2-1, with unresolved D. The germline V gene encodes CDR1 SQVTM and CDR2 ANQGSEA. V dropped 2 bases and J dropped 3 bases, with 5 bases sitting between them. This CDR3 has 12 amino acids. The CDR3 region is CSVEQNYNEQFF. As DNA, the CDR3 is TGCAGCGTTGAACAAAACTACAATGAGCAGTTCTTC.

The chain carries TRBV6-1 and TRBJ1-2; maybe TRBD1 (5 bases). This CDR3 contains 15 residues. Germline CDR1 MNHNS, CDR2 SASEGT. The germline V and J ends were trimmed by 7 bases and 0 bases, with 15 bases remaining between them. The CDR3 sequence is CASTPDSAANYGYTF. In DNA form, the CDR3 reads TGTGCCAGCACCCCTGACAGCGCCGCTAACTATGGCTACACCTTC.

This clonotype was seen at least ten times. V and J are TRBV11-2 and TRBJ1-6; D might be TRBD1 (5 bases). The CDR3 has 16 residues. Germline V lookup: CDR1 SGHAT, CDR2 FQNNGV. Trimming removed 4 bases from V and 5 bases from J, with 15 bases in between. CDR3 in DNA: TGTGCCAGCAGCTCTAGGGCGACAGCAAATAATTCACCCCTCCACTTT. Protein product: CASSSRATANNSPLHF.

This rearrangement joins TRBV3-1 to TRBJ2-3, with D perhaps TRBD1 (6 bases). Germline V gene data show CDR1 as LGHDT and CDR2 as YNNKEL (reference sequence). This CDR3 has 13 amino acids. V lost 4 bases and J lost 6, with 11 bases in between. CDR3 bases: TGTGCCAGCAGCCCTGGGGGCCGGGATACGCAGTATTTT. It codes for CASSPGGRDTQYF.

This clonotype has a handful of counts. The chain joins TRBV7-2 to TRBJ2-3; 7 bases fit TRBD1. Trimming took 5 bases from V and 2 from J; bases not matched to a gene: 7. Germline V gene lookup returns CDR1 SGHTA and CDR2 FQGNSA. This CDR3 region has 15 residues. In nucleotides, the CDR3 is TGTGCCAGCAGCCCAGGGGGAATAACCACAGATACGCAGTATTTT. Translation: CASSPGGITTDTQYF.

This clonotype was recorded many times. The V and J genes are TRBV5-1 and TRBJ2-7; tentative D call: TRBD1 (6 bases). V lost 4 bases and J lost 5, with 13 bases in between. Germline CDR1 SGHRS, CDR2 YFSETQ. The CDR3 runs 13 residues. CDR3 DNA: TGCGCCAGCAGCACCCGGACAGTGCACGAGCAGTACTTC. It yields the protein CASSTRTVHEQYF.

V usage is TRBV7-2 and J usage is TRBJ2-7; D is uncertain. The germline CDR1 and CDR2 sequences are SGHTA and FQGNSA. CDR3 length: 16 amino acids. Trimming took 5 bases from V and 4 from J, leaving 21 bases between them. CDR3 DNA: TGTGCCAGCAGCGAACAACCCAGTGGGCGATCTTACGAGCAGTACTTC. Protein sequence: CASSEQPSGRSYEQYF.

The chain combines TRBV27 with TRBJ1-2, with 8 positions matching TRBD1. This CDR3 comprises 14 residues. V trimming: 8 bases; J trimming: 4 bases; junction bases outside the gene matches: 9. Germline V lookup: CDR1 MNHEY, CDR2 SMNVEV (reference sequence). CDR3 protein: CASRSRGLIYGYTF. The CDR3 coding sequence is TGTGCCAGCCGGAGCAGGGGGCTAATCTATGGCTACACCTTC.

V usage is TRBV7-6 and J usage is TRBJ2-3; D possibly uses TRBD1 or TRBD2 (5 bases each). The CDR3 is 15 residues long. V lost 3 bases to trimming and J lost 2 bases, with 12 bases between them. Germline V gene data show CDR1 as SGHVS and CDR2 as FNYEAQ. The CDR3 DNA follows: TGTGCCAGCAGCTTGGGACCTATTTCCACAGATACGCAGTATTTT. Its translation is CASSLGPISTDTQYF.

The chain uses TRBV28 and TRBJ2-5; 7 bases agree with TRBD1. V lost 4 bases, J lost 6 bases, and 11 bases stayed unmatched. The CDR3 runs to 15 residues. Germline CDR1 and CDR2: MDHEN and SYDVKM. CDR3 sequence (DNA): TGTGCCAGCAGTTGGGGGTTGACAGGGCGAAAGACCCAGTACTTC. Translation: CASSWGLTGRKTQYF.

V gene TRBV2 combines with J gene TRBJ2-3, with D perhaps TRBD2 (6 bases). The CDR3 length is 12 residues. Germline V gives CDR1 SNHLY, CDR2 FYNNEI. With 8 bases removed from V and 14 bases from J, the gap between germline ends came to 20 bases. CDR3 in DNA: TGTGCCAGCGCCGACCGGGACTCCATAATGTATTTT. Residues: CASADRDSIMYF.

This clonotype was picked up many times. The chain employs TRBV6-1 and TRBJ2-1; D not resolved. Trimming removed 7 bases at V and 0 bases at J, with 10 bases between. The CDR3 loop spans 14 amino acids. CDR1 and CDR2 (germline): MNHNS, SASEGT. In DNA, the CDR3 is TGTGCCAGCAACGTCTTGGGCTCCTACAATGAGCAGTTCTTC. Translated: CASNVLGSYNEQFF.

This clonotype was picked up a small number of times. The CDR3 region is CASSQEGTSGQHNEQFF. The CDR3 region has the DNA TGCGCCAGCAGCCAAGAGGGGACTAGCGGACAACACAATGAGCAGTTCTTC. The chain employs TRBV4-1 and TRBJ2-1; 11 bases line up with TRBD2. Germline values: CDR1 MGHRA, CDR2 YSYEKL. J gave up 5 bases and V 0 bases, and 6 bases lay outside the gene matches. This CDR3 comprises 17 residues.

The chain couples TRBV4-1 to TRBJ1-1; D is unresolved. The V gene's germline CDR1 is MGHRA and CDR2 YSYEKL. Trimming stripped 3 bases from V and 1 base from J, with 15 bases between. The CDR3 is 16 amino acids. The CDR3 DNA reads TGCGCCAGCAGCCAGGTGGGCCGACGGAGGAACACTGAAGCTTTCTTT. Amino acids: CASSQVGRRRNTEAFF.

This clonotype was found a few times. The rearrangement links TRBV5-6 to TRBJ2-1; TRBD1 or TRBD2 may be the D gene (5 bases each). Germline CDR1 SGHDT, CDR2 YYEEEE. The germline V and J ends were trimmed by 2 bases and 0 bases, with 9 bases remaining between them. This CDR3 has 15 amino acids. The CDR3 sequence is CASSFWGSSYNEQFF. For the CDR3, the DNA is TGTGCCAGCAGCTTCTGGGGGAGCTCCTACAATGAGCAGTTCTTC.